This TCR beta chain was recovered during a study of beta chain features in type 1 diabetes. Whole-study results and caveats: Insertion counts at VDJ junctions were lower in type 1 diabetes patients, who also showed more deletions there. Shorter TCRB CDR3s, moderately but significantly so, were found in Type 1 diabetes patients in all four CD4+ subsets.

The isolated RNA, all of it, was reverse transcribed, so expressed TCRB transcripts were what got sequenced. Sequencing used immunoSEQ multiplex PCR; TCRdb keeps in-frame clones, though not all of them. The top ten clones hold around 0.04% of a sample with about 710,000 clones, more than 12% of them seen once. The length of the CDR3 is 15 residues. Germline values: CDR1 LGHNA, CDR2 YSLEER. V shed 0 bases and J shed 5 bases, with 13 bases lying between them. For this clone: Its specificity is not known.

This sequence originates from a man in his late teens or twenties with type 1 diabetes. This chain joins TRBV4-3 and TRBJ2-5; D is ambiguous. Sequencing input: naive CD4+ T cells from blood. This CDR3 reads CASSQESTQRETQYF. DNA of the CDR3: TGCGCCAGCAGCCAAGAAAGTACCCAAAGGGAGACCCAGTACTTC.